This T cell receptor (beta chain) was documented in a study of T cells in Graves' hyperthyroidism and ophthalmopathy. Study-level results: Blood held most thyroid clonotypes expanded above 0.001 frequency. From stable hyperthyroidism, ophthalmopathy was separated by a 13 V-J model.

The V gene lost 0 bases and the J gene lost 6 bases, with 13 bases spanning the gap. There are 14 residues in the CDR3. CDR1 SGDLS and CDR2 YYNGEE come from the germline V gene. TCR beta CDR3 regions were amplified from RNA transcripts. The TCR CDR3 was amplified in a first-round RT-PCR using the HTBI primer set. TCRdb re-called the multiplex PCR reads through MiXCR, storing one row per CDR3 protein. The data contain some 530,000 distinct CDR3 sequences, around a fifth of them singletons. Points on this clonotype: The antigen is unknown.

Sequencing was done on a sample of blood. The genes are TRBV9 and TRBJ2-7; D call uncertain. The clonotype originates from a woman between 65 and 79 years old with Graves' ophthalmopathy. CDR3 nucleotide sequence: TGTGCCAGCAGCGTAGGAGACCTACCCATCGAGCAGTACTTC. Residues: CASSVGDLPIEQYF.